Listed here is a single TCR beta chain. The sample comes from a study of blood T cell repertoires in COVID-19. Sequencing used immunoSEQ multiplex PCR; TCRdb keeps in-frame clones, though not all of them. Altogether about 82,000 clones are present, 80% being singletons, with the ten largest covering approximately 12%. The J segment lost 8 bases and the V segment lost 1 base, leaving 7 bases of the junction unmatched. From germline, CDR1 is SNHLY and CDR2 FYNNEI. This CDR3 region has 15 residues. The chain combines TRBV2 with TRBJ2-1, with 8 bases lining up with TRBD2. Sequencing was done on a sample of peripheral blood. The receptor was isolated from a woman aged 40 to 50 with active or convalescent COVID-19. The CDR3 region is CASSEERGLGYEQFF. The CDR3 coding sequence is TGTGCCAGCAGTGAAGAGCGGGGACTAGGATATGAGCAGTTCTTC.